This T cell receptor (beta chain) was obtained from a study of blood T cells in healthy people across ages. Study-wide findings and caveats: CMV status of donors was unknown, possibly confounding expanded clonotype changes.

Concerning this clonotype: What it binds is unknown. Compared with germline, one end of the junction differs, possibly owing to a read error.

Germline CDR1 reads MNHEY; CDR2 reads SMNVEV (reference sequence). CDR3 length: 14 amino acids. Primers used in a second PCR of about 6 to 11 cycles were a sample-barcoded 5' primer and a J-beta primer mix. Each cDNA molecule was tagged by a template-switch adaptor that had 12 random nucleotides. Via MiXCR, TCRdb re-called the 5' RACE reads, giving one row per CDR3 protein. The sample shows 850,000 to 1,000,000 distinct CDR3 sequences, 45% to 60% of them seen only once. Sequences were obtained from blood. The V gene is TRBV27, the J gene TRBJ1-5, with TRBD1 matching 9 bases. This clonotype was sampled from a woman in her fifties or sixties in good health. This CDR3 is CASSTGQGNQLQHF. DNA for the CDR3: TGTGCCAGCAGTACGGGACAGGGCAATCAGCTCCAGCATTTT.